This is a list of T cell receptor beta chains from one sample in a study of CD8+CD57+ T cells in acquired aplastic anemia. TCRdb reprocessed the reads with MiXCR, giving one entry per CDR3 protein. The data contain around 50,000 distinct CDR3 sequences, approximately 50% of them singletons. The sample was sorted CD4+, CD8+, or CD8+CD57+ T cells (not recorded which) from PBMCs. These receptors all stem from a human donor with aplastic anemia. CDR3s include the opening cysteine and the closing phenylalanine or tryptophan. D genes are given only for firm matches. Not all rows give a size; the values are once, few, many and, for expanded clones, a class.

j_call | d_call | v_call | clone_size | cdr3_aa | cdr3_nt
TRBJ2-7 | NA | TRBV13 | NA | CASSWGRQYF | TGTGCCAGCAGCTGGGGGAGGCAGTACTTC
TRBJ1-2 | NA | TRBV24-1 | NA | CATSDPGSNYGYTF | TGTGCCACCAGTGACCCGGGATCTAACTATGGCTACACCTTC
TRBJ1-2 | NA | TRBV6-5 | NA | CASRVDGYTF | TGTGCCAGCAGGGTTGACGGCTACACCTTC
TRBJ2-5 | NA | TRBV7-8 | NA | CASSHVRETQYF | TGTGCCAGTAGCCACGTCCGAGAGACCCAGTACTTC
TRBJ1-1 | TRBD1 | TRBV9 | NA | CASSARTGLRTEAFF | TGTGCCAGCAGCGCCAGGACAGGGCTTCGCACTGAAGCTTTCTTT
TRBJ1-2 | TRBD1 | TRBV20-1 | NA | CSAKRQGSGYTF | TGCAGTGCTAAACGACAGGGTTCTGGCTACACCTTC
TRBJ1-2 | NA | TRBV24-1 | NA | CATSATHYGYTF | TGTGCCACCAGTGCCACTCACTATGGCTACACCTTC
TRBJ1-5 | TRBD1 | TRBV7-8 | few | CASRSGTENQPQHF | TGTGCCAGCAGATCCGGGACAGAGAATCAGCCCCAGCATTTT
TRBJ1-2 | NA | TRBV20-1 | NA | CSARQTATNYGYTF | TGCAGTGCTAGACAAACAGCTACTAACTATGGCTACACCTTC
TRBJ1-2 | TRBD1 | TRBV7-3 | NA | CASSLEVRGIDGYTF | TGTGCCAGCAGCTTAGAAGTCAGGGGGATAGATGGCTACACCTTC
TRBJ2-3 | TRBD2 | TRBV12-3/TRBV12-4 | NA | CASSPRPTSGGPTDTQYF | TGTGCCAGCAGTCCACGCCCGACTAGCGGGGGACCCACAGATACGCAGTATTTT
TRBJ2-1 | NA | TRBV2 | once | CASSSQLGGWDEQFF | TGTGCCAGCAGCTCGCAACTCGGGGGTTGGGATGAGCAGTTCTTC
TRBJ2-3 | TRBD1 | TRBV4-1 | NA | CASSQAPGQFTDTQYF | TGCGCCAGCAGCCAGGCCCCGGGACAGTTCACAGATACGCAGTATTTT
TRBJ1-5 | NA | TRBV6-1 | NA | CASIGGRNQPQHF | TGTGCCAGCATAGGCGGACGCAATCAGCCCCAGCATTTT
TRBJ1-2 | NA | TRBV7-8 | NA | CASSPPGWRGMGHGYTF | TGTGCCAGCAGCCCCCCAGGGTGGCGGGGTATGGGACATGGCTACACCTTC
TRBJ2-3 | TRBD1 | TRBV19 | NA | CASSIGVGTDTDTQYF | TGTGCCAGTAGTATAGGAGTCGGGACAGACACAGATACGCAGTATTTT
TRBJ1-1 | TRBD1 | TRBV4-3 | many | CASSHGTGGGTEAFF | TGCGCCAGCAGCCATGGGACAGGGGGAGGCACTGAAGCTTTCTTT
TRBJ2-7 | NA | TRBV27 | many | CASSLSAVNYEQYF | TGTGCCAGCAGTTTATCAGCCGTGAACTACGAGCAGTACTTC
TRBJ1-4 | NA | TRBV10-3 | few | CASSVYRATNEKLFF | TGTGCCAGCAGTGTGTACAGGGCAACTAATGAAAAACTGTTTTTT
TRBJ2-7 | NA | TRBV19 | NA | CASSIAPGSPYEQYF | TGTGCCAGTAGTATAGCCCCAGGAAGTCCCTACGAGCAGTACTTC
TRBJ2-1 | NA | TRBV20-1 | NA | CSARDATGVWGSSYNEQFF | TGCAGTGCTAGAGATGCAACGGGTGTGTGGGGGTCTTCCTACAATGAGCAGTTCTTC
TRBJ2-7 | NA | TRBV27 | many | CASSPRWGTGYEQYF | TGTGCCAGCAGTCCCCGGTGGGGGACCGGTTACGAGCAGTACTTC
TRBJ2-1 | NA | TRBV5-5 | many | CASTDRGRPSEEQFF | TGTGCCAGCACCGATCGAGGGAGGCCTTCCGAGGAGCAGTTCTTC
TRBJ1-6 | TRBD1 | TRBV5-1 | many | CASSSRTGDSPLHF | TGCGCCAGCAGCTCGAGGACAGGAGATTCACCCCTCCACTTT
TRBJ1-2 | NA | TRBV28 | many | CASSSQGRERGGYTF | TGTGCCAGCAGCTCCCAAGGGAGGGAAAGGGGGGGCTACACCTTC
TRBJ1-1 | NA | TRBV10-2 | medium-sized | CASSVMGVTEAFF | TGCGCCAGCAGTGTAATGGGGGTCACTGAAGCTTTCTTT
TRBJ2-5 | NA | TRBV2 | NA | CASRVVQETQYF | TGTGCCAGCAGGGTTGTCCAAGAGACCCAGTACTTC
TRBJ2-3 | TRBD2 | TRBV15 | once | CATSEGTSGSRNTQYF | TGTGCCACCAGCGAAGGGACTAGCGGGAGTAGGAATACGCAGTATTTT